A single sample is the source of the 22 T cell receptor beta chains below, sequenced in a study of tumor-infiltrating lymphocytes in glioblastoma multiforme. TCRB libraries came from RNA via three nested multiplex PCR rounds. A single record per CDR3 protein comes from TCRdb applying MiXCR to the multiplex PCR reads. The table includes some 32,000 distinct CDR3 sequences, about 64% detected once. Source material: brain tumor tissue. The source of these receptors is a male donor with glioblastoma.

The chain combines TRBV29-1 with TRBJ2-1; TRBD1 is a possible D gene (6 bases). Germline assignment: CDR1 SQVTM and CDR2 ANQGSEA. With 7 bases removed from V and 9 bases from J, the gap between germline ends came to 16 bases. The CDR3 is 12 amino acids. The DNA of the CDR3 is TGCAGCGCTGGACAGCGTGGGGGTGAGCAGTTCTTC. Translating gives CSAGQRGGEQFF.

With respect to this clonotype: A read error may be the cause here, since a much bigger clone is one base away. Because the CDR3's place on the DNA is in doubt, the DNA is left out and the CDR3 is given as listed by TCRdb. The chain employs TRBV30 and TRBJ2-1; the table calls TRBD1, which could not be checked here. Germline CDR1 GTSNPN, CDR2 SVGIG (reference sequence). The length of the CDR3 is 11 amino acids, counting both ends. The CDR3 sequence: CAWGRGSERFF.

Details on this clonotype: At one boundary the junction diverges from the germline segment, which might be a read error. This sequence joins TRBV29-1 and TRBJ1-1; 7 nucleotides match TRBD1. Looked up from germline, CDR1 is SQVTM and CDR2 is ANQGSEA. The CDR3 loop spans 14 amino acids. This CDR3 is CSVPYRGGNAEACF. As DNA, the CDR3 is TGCAGCGTTCCCTACAGGGGCGGGAACGCTGAAGCTTGCTTT.

The chain uses TRBV30 and TRBJ2-6; D is unclear. V dropped 8 bases and J dropped 3 bases, with 11 bases sitting between them. In germline, CDR1 is GTSNPN, CDR2 SVGIG (reference sequence). There are 13 residues in the CDR3. CDR3 region: CATDLYGANVLTF. CDR3 bases: TGTGCCACCGACCTCTATGGGGCCAACGTCCTGACTTTC.

This clonotype appeared once. The chain links TRBV11-2 to TRBJ2-7; possible D gene TRBD2, 7 bases. Trimming removed 5 bases from V and 0 bases from J, with 14 bases in between. The CDR3 has 15 amino acids. Germline assignment: CDR1 SGHAT and CDR2 FQNNGV. For the CDR3, the DNA is TGTGCCAGCAGCCTCGAAGGGGGGGCCTCCTACGAGCAGTACTTC. Translated, it gives CASSLEGGASYEQYF.

This rearrangement joins TRBV12-3 or TRBV12-4 to TRBJ2-7; TRBD1 might be the D (5 bases). V shed 2 bases and J shed 0 bases, with 14 bases lying between them. The CDR3 has 16 amino acids. The CDR3 DNA reads as TGTGCCAGCAGTTTAATCAGGGCCCCCTCCTCCTACGAGCAGTACTTC. Its protein is CASSLIRAPSSYEQYF.

The V gene is TRBV11-2, the J gene TRBJ2-1, with TRBD2 identical over 11 bases. Germline V gives CDR1 SGHAT, CDR2 FQNNGV. The CDR3 consists of 16 residues. V gave up 1 base and J gave up 3 bases; unmatched junction bases: 2. CDR3 in amino acids: CASSLGTSGYYNEQFF. The CDR3 DNA is TGTGCCAGCAGCTTAGGGACTAGCGGGTACTACAATGAGCAGTTCTTC.

A few counts support this clonotype. The chain has TRBV19 and TRBJ1-1; unclear D gene. Trimming removed 5 bases from V and 0 bases from J, with 13 bases in between. The CDR3 spans 15 residues. From germline, CDR1 is LNHDA and CDR2 SQIVND (reference sequence). The CDR3 DNA reads as TGTGCCAGTAGTGTCCGCCGGGCTATGAACACTGAAGCTTTCTTT. Amino acid sequence: CASSVRRAMNTEAFF.

With regard to this clonotype: Mismatch with germline at one junction end may stem from a read error. The chain employs TRBV2 and TRBJ2-2, with 10 bases identical to TRBD2. From germline, CDR1 is SNHLY and CDR2 FYNNEI. The CDR3 consists of 18 residues. The CDR3 is CASRPLAGVVGNTVELFF. The DNA for the CDR3 is TGTGCCAGCCGCCCTCTAGCGGGAGTGGTAGGGAACACCGTGGAGCTGTTTTTT.

On this clonotype: An end of the junction does not agree with germline; a read error may underlie this. The chain employs TRBV6-5 and TRBJ1-6; a possible D gene is TRBD1 (5 bases). The CDR3 runs 18 residues. In germline, CDR1 is MNHEY, CDR2 SVGAGI. The DNA for the CDR3 is TGTGCCAGCAGTTACGGGTTCGCCCGGGGCCCCTATAACTCACCCCTCCACTTT. Residues: CASSYGFARGPYNSPLHF.

Comments on this clonotype: This CDR3 fails to terminate in the conserved phenylalanine or tryptophan, so it likely reflects a read error. Because the CDR3's place on the DNA is in doubt, the DNA is left out and the CDR3 is given as listed by TCRdb. The rearrangement uses TRBV20-1 and TRBJ2-1; the D segment call TRBD2 is taken from the table without a DNA check. Germline V gives CDR1 DFQATT, CDR2 SNEGSKA (reference sequence). Counting both end residues, the CDR3 totals 15 amino acids. The CDR3 loop is CSARVGTSGRNERFV.

A note on this clonotype: The conserved phenylalanine or tryptophan is not found at the CDR3 terminus, so this likely reflects a read error. The chain combines TRBV12-3 or TRBV12-4 with TRBJ2-1; 8 bases are shared with TRBD2. This CDR3 comprises 15 residues. The CDR3 DNA reads TGTACCAGTGTAGGGCGGGGACTAGCCTACAATGAGCAGTTCCTC. Amino acids: CTSVGRGLAYNEQFL.

On this clonotype itself: One end of the junction does not line up with germline, which may come from a read error. The V and J genes are TRBV10-2 and TRBJ1-1; tentative D call: TRBD1 (5 bases). CDR3 length: 14 residues. Germline V gene sequence: CDR1 WSHSY, CDR2 SAAADI. CDR3 sequence: CASSDRGLNTVAFF. The DNA for the CDR3 is TGCGCCAGCAGTGATCGGGGGTTGAACACTGTAGCTTTCTTT.

This clonotype was counted at least ten times. This chain links TRBV29-1 with TRBJ2-3, with 16 nucleotides matching TRBD2. This CDR3 has 18 residues. V shed 2 bases, J shed 0 bases, and the junction held 5 bases outside the gene matches. Germline V gene data show CDR1 as SQVTM and CDR2 as ANQGSEA. The CDR3 reads CSVEKGLAGGTSTDTQYF. CDR3 nucleotide sequence: TGCAGCGTTGAAAAGGGACTAGCGGGAGGGACTAGCACAGATACGCAGTATTTT.

A few counts support this clonotype. The DNA for the CDR3 is TGCGCCAGCAGCTCAGGACCAGAGGTGTACGAGCAGTACTTC. Its translation: CASSSGPEVYEQYF. The chain joins TRBV5-1 to TRBJ2-7; D not resolved. Germline V gene sequence: CDR1 SGHRS, CDR2 YFSETQ. This CDR3 is built from 14 residues. V was shortened by 3 bases and J by 4 bases, with 14 bases between the two germline ends.

In regard to this clonotype: One junction end disagrees with the germline gene, perhaps due to a read error. This sequence joins TRBV13 and TRBJ1-2; TRBD1 matches at 9 bases. CDR3 length equals 16 residues. Germline CDR1 PRHDT, CDR2 FYEKMQ (reference sequence). The CDR3 DNA sequence: TGTGTCAGCGGCTTATTTTCGACAGGGGGTACCTATGGCTACACCTTC. This gives the protein CVSGLFSTGGTYGYTF.

The V call is TRBV29-1, the J call TRBJ2-1; 7 positions agree with TRBD2. CDR1 and CDR2 from the germline V gene are SQVTM and ANQGSEA. The CDR3 is 13 amino acids. DNA for the CDR3: TGCGGGAATTGGGGGGGCTCCTACAATGAGCAGTTCTTC. Residues: CGNWGGSYNEQFF.

Of note for this clonotype: One end of the junction varies from germline; a read error may be responsible. CDR3 nucleotide sequence: TGCAGCGCTGGACAGTTATATGACTACACCTTC. Protein product: CSAGQLYDYTF. The chain is built from TRBV29-1 and TRBJ1-2, with D maybe TRBD1 (6 bases). The CDR3 contains 11 residues. Germline V gives CDR1 SQVTM, CDR2 ANQGSEA.

The chain couples TRBV6-1 to TRBJ2-7; 10 bases are shared with TRBD2. The CDR3 runs to 15 residues. V dropped 2 bases and J dropped 2; count of bases not matched to a gene: 3. Per the germline V gene, CDR1 is MNHNS and CDR2 is SASEGT. CDR3 bases: TGTGCCAGCAGTGAACTAGCGGGAGCTACCTACGAGCAGTACTTC. This translates into CASSELAGATYEQYF.

On this clonotype: A much more abundant neighbour one base away suggests this may be a read error. The chain combines TRBV7-8 with TRBJ2-7, with D uncertain. CDR3 length equals 13 residues. Between the trimmed V and J ends, which lost 7 bases and 3 bases, there was a span of 13 bases. The germline V gene encodes CDR1 SGHVS and CDR2 FQNEAQ. This chain's CDR3 is CASISQVSYEQYF. The CDR3 bases are TGTGCCAGCATCTCCCAAGTAAGCTACGAGCAGTACTTC.

This clonotype showed up many times. The chain has TRBV5-1 and TRBJ1-2; D is unresolved. CDR3 length: 13 residues. The germline V and J ends were trimmed by 4 bases and 1 base, with 8 bases remaining between them. Germline CDR1 reads SGHRS; CDR2 reads YFSETQ. CDR3 bases: TGCGCCAGCAGCCAGGACGGTAACTATGGCTACACCTTC. Its protein is CASSQDGNYGYTF.

This clonotype was seen once. This clone may be a read error of a much larger clone one base away. V gene TRBV28 combines with J gene TRBJ2-1, with D possibly TRBD2 on 5 matching bases. Germline V lookup: CDR1 MDHEN, CDR2 SYDVKM. CDR3 length: 12 residues. The CDR3 nucleotides are TGTGTCACGAGTCGGGAATACAATGAGCAGTTCTTC. Encoded protein: CVTSREYNEQFF.